This T cell receptor beta chain stems from a study of cytomegalovirus exposure and HLA in healthy donors. Primers: 60 Vbeta forward and 13 Jbeta reverse. This table comes from immunoSEQ multiplex PCR, and its TCRdb copy is limited to in-frame clones, with some not included. The sample has around 75,000 clones; the top ten hold about 0.83%. The sequence derives from a boy aged 5 to 17 in good health and CMV-seronegative. Sequences were obtained from PBMCs.

The DNA for the CDR3 is TGTGCCAGTAAAGGGCCTCTGGGGGCGCCTGGCTACACCTTC. It specifies CASKGPLGAPGYTF. The V gene is TRBV19, the J gene TRBJ1-2; TRBD1 is a possible D gene (6 bases). This CDR3 has 14 amino acids. Germline CDR1 and CDR2: LNHDA and SQIVND (reference sequence). Trimming pared 7 bases from V and 7 bases from J, leaving 19 bases between.